These T cell receptor beta chains were read from a single sample in a study of cytomegalovirus exposure and HLA in healthy donors. TCRdb keeps only in-frame clones here, not all; method: immunoSEQ multiplex PCR. This sample yields 140,000 to 150,000 clones, of which 75% to 85% are seen a single time; 4.5% to 5.5% belongs to the top ten. Material for sequencing was PBMCs. Receptors originate from a man in his forties in good health and CMV-seronegative. CDR3s include the opening cysteine and the closing phenylalanine or tryptophan. Each record gives: J gene, V gene, CDR3 protein.

j_call: TRBJ2-3
v_call: TRBV7-3
cdr3_aa: CASSPTGDTQYF

j_call: TRBJ1-5
v_call: TRBV19
cdr3_aa: CASSIRLGSGNQPQHF

j_call: TRBJ2-2
v_call: TRBV9
cdr3_aa: CASSVAQGASTGELFF

j_call: TRBJ2-1
v_call: TRBV9
cdr3_aa: CASSVITGGEQFF

j_call: TRBJ2-3
v_call: TRBV2
cdr3_aa: CASSGTSGDTDTQYF

j_call: TRBJ1-4
v_call: TRBV7-2
cdr3_aa: CASSVGQGTNEKLFF

j_call: TRBJ2-2
v_call: TRBV7-6
cdr3_aa: CASSLGGTGGTGELFF

j_call: TRBJ2-1
v_call: TRBV5-1
cdr3_aa: CASSRGGASNEQFF

j_call: TRBJ2-2
v_call: TRBV6-6
cdr3_aa: CAGNSRGHTGELFF

j_call: TRBJ1-1
v_call: TRBV27
cdr3_aa: CASSPRTEYTEAFF

j_call: TRBJ2-1
v_call: TRBV5-4
cdr3_aa: CASSPGLADYNEQFF

j_call: TRBJ2-7
v_call: TRBV11-2
cdr3_aa: CASSFVGNFEQYF

j_call: TRBJ1-1
v_call: TRBV18
cdr3_aa: CASSPRQNTEAFF

j_call: TRBJ1-4
v_call: TRBV4-1
cdr3_aa: CASSVTERSEKLFF

j_call: TRBJ1-1
v_call: TRBV6-6
cdr3_aa: CASILVVNTEAFF

j_call: TRBJ1-2
v_call: TRBV6-5
cdr3_aa: CASSYQRAGYGYTF

j_call: TRBJ2-1
v_call: TRBV6-7
cdr3_aa: CATGARTSGGEYNEQFF

j_call: TRBJ2-7
v_call: TRBV2
cdr3_aa: CASSEGGGSYGQYF

j_call: TRBJ2-1
v_call: TRBV5-1
cdr3_aa: CASSQSPGAGPYNEQFF

j_call: TRBJ2-7
v_call: TRBV7-9
cdr3_aa: CASSLRDTSYEQYF

j_call: TRBJ2-7
v_call: TRBV19
cdr3_aa: CASSIVAGNYEQYF

j_call: TRBJ1-4
v_call: TRBV27
cdr3_aa: CASSLRPVGTGRGEKLFF

j_call: TRBJ1-4
v_call: TRBV5-1
cdr3_aa: CASSLRTKNEKLFF

j_call: TRBJ2-1
v_call: TRBV7-9
cdr3_aa: CASSLQGLDEQFF

j_call: TRBJ2-7
v_call: TRBV7-2
cdr3_aa: CASSSAWGGTYEQYF

j_call: TRBJ2-1
v_call: TRBV5-1
cdr3_aa: CASSRSGGAYNEQFF

j_call: TRBJ1-1
v_call: TRBV7-9
cdr3_aa: CASSSPKGALAFF

j_call: TRBJ1-4
v_call: TRBV19
cdr3_aa: CASSPAGTGNEKLFF

j_call: TRBJ1-4
v_call: TRBV5-4
cdr3_aa: CASSLGLTGKTNEKLFF

j_call: TRBJ1-5
v_call: TRBV5-6
cdr3_aa: CASSLSGAPAPQHF

j_call: TRBJ2-1
v_call: TRBV10-1
cdr3_aa: CASSESDRGRVGYNEQFF

j_call: TRBJ1-4
v_call: TRBV5-4
cdr3_aa: CASSLQGGNEKLFF

j_call: TRBJ1-1
v_call: TRBV28
cdr3_aa: CASSEAGGANTEAFF

j_call: TRBJ1-2
v_call: TRBV27
cdr3_aa: CASSFNDRSGGYTF

j_call: .
v_call: TRBV6-5
cdr3_aa: CASRRTGLHSYEQYF

j_call: TRBJ1-1
v_call: TRBV9
cdr3_aa: CASSVATGGRHTEAFF

j_call: TRBJ1-4
v_call: TRBV28
cdr3_aa: CASTINEKLFF

j_call: .
v_call: TRBV5-6
cdr3_aa: CASSRRGGASSYEQYF

j_call: TRBJ1-6
v_call: TRBV6-4
cdr3_aa: CASSDGQGANSPLHF

j_call: TRBJ2-7
v_call: TRBV28
cdr3_aa: CASSPPFAGGPYEQYF